The 9 T cell receptor beta chains reported below all come from one sample, sequenced in a study of long-term antiretroviral therapy in people with HIV. Investigators performed immunoSEQ version v3.0 at survey level. Measured with immunoSEQ multiplex PCR; TCRdb has only the in-frame clones, and not every one. Counted here are around 23,000 clones, around 84% occurring once; the ten biggest clones make up about 5.2%. The input for sequencing was unsorted PBMCs, taken 4.4 years after starting antiretroviral therapy. These receptors were collected from a man aged 25 to 45 with HIV.

This clone has just a few counts. The chain is built from TRBV7-9 and TRBJ1-1, with D possibly being TRBD1 (5 bases). This CDR3 comprises 12 residues. Germline assignment: CDR1 SEHNR and CDR2 FQNEAQ (reference sequence). Trimming cost V 4 bases and J 6 bases, with 9 bases left between them. The CDR3, as DNA: TGTGCCAGCAGCTCCCGACAGCCTGAAGCTTTCTTT. It encodes CASSSRQPEAFF.

This chain links TRBV9 with TRBJ1-2, with D possibly matching TRBD1 (5 bases). Looked up from germline, CDR1 is SGDLS and CDR2 is YYNGEE. This CDR3 contains 12 residues. Trimming took off 2 bases at V and 8 bases at J, with 10 bases between the two ends. The CDR3 sequence is CASSVLGDGYTF. The CDR3 bases are TGTGCCAGCAGCGTGCTAGGGGACGGCTACACCTTC. The whole variable domain, filled in from reference TRBV9 and TRBJ1-2, reads DSGVTQTPKHLITATGQRVTLRCSPRSGDLSVYWYQQSLDQGLQFLIQYYNGEERAKGNILERFSAQQFPDLHSELNLSSLELGDSALYFCASSVLGDGYTFGSGTRLTVV.

V gene TRBV18 combines with J gene TRBJ1-3, with D perhaps matching TRBD1 (5 bases). Germline V lookup: CDR1 KGHSH, CDR2 LQKENI. V gave up 5 bases and J gave up 1 base, with 12 bases separating them. The CDR3 has 15 amino acids. In DNA, the CDR3 is TGTGCCAGCTCAGGCGTTGGGGGATCTGGAAACACCATATATTTT. Translation: CASSGVGGSGNTIYF.

The sample holds a few counts of this clone. The V call is TRBV4-2, the J call TRBJ1-1; no reliable D call. V was pared by 0 bases and J by 0 bases, with 5 bases between. This CDR3 has 14 amino acids. Germline V lookup: CDR1 LGHNA, CDR2 YNFKEQ. The chain's CDR3 is CASSQDGVNTEAFF. The CDR3 nucleotides read TGTGCCAGCAGCCAAGATGGGGTGAACACTGAAGCTTTCTTT.

V usage is TRBV6-1 and J usage is TRBJ1-1; TRBD1 is a possible D gene (5 bases). The CDR3 runs 17 residues. Trimming cost V 2 bases and J 0 bases, with 16 bases left between them. The germline CDR1 and CDR2 sequences are MNHNS and SASEGT. The CDR3 DNA reads TGTGCCAGCAGTGAATTTGAGCTAGGGGCGATGAACACTGAAGCTTTCTTT. It translates to CASSEFELGAMNTEAFF.

The rearrangement joins TRBV7-9 to TRBJ2-1; 10 bases line up with TRBD2. Germline assignment: CDR1 SEHNR and CDR2 FQNEAQ (reference sequence). The CDR3 is 16 amino acids. Trimming at V came to 4 bases and at J to 5 bases, leaving 8 bases not matched to a gene. The CDR3, as DNA: TGTGCCAGCAGCTCACAAGCGGGGGGGAAGGACAATGAGCAGTTCTTC. Amino acid sequence: CASSSQAGGKDNEQFF.

This chain uses TRBV7-2 with TRBJ2-7; D uncertain. Trimming removed 1 base at V and 6 bases at J, with 10 bases between. The CDR3 has 13 amino acids. Per germline, CDR1 SGHTA and CDR2 FQGNSA. In DNA, the CDR3 is TGTGCCAGCAGCTTAGGGGTTCTCTCCGAGCAGTACTTC. This gives the protein CASSLGVLSEQYF. Combining the CDR3 with reference TRBV7-2 and TRBJ2-7 gives the whole variable domain GAGVSQSPSNKVTEKGKDVELRCDPISGHTALYWYRQSLGQGLEFLIYFQGNSAPDKSGLPSDRFSAERTGGSVSTLTIQRTQQEDSAVYLCASSLGVLSEQYFGPGTRLTVT.

The gene calls are TRBV7-8 and TRBJ2-1, with 10 bases aligning to TRBD2. With 4 bases clipped from V and 9 bases from J, the junction kept 9 bases outside the gene matches. Per the germline V gene, CDR1 is SGHVS and CDR2 is FQNEAQ. CDR3 length: 15 amino acids. DNA for the CDR3: TGTGCCAGCAGCTCCGGAGCGGGAGGGCCTGGTGAGCAGTTCTTC. The encoded protein is CASSSGAGGPGEQFF.

V usage is TRBV19 and J usage is TRBJ2-1; D uncertain. This CDR3 region has 13 residues. Germline CDR1 reads LNHDA; CDR2 reads SQIVND (reference sequence). Trimming stripped 3 bases from V and 1 base from J, with 4 bases between. The CDR3: CASSITSYNEQFF. The CDR3 coding sequence is TGTGCCAGTAGTATTACTTCCTACAATGAGCAGTTCTTC.